Described below is a single T cell receptor beta chain sequence and its context. Its specificity is not known. This record belongs to a study of shared clonotypes between healthy human individuals. Regarding the study as a whole: Among the subsets, naive ones generally showed larger estimated richness than memory ones. It was the few donors that limited the genetic and exposure-history diversity represented.

CDR1 is SGHNT and CDR2 is YENEEA in the germline V gene. With 5 bases clipped from V and 7 bases from J, the junction kept 15 bases outside the gene matches. CDR3 length: 17 residues. This was a deep-level run. Sequencing was performed with immunoSEQ multiplex PCR; in TCRdb, only in-frame clones are kept and a portion is missing. The sample has 1,500,000 or so clones, around 97% seen once. This sequence originates from a man between 25 and 39 years old in good health. The sequencing sample was made of naive CD4+ T cells sorted from blood. The subset here: CD45RA+ positively selected. The rearrangement links TRBV11-3 to TRBJ2-1, with 9 positions matching TRBD2. CDR3 loop: CASSPRTRAGGENEQFF. DNA for the CDR3: TGTGCCAGCAGCCCCCGTACGAGAGCGGGAGGTGAAAATGAGCAGTTCTTC. The full variable domain, its missing parts supplied by reference TRBV11-3 and TRBJ2-1, is EAGVVQSPRYKIIEKKQPVAFWCNPISGHNTLYWYLQNLGQGPELLIRYENEEAVDDSQLPKDRFSAERLKGVDSTLKIQPAELGDSAVYLCASSPRTRAGGENEQFFGPGTRLTVL.